Included here is one T cell receptor beta chain sequence, with context. The entry originates in a study of blood T cell repertoires in COVID-19. Study overall: The analysed material was cDNA or gDNA that came from T cells, B-cell-depleted T cells, or PBMCs.

Authors' processing steps: Amplification of reference gene primers was used by the study to estimate nucleated cell counts. This table comes from immunoSEQ multiplex PCR, and its TCRdb copy is limited to in-frame clones, with some not included. That table supplies the V and J calls and clone size; D and trimming were determined from the DNA. The table includes roughly 380,000 clones, roughly 90% detected once. This TCR came from a woman between 35 and 50 years old with COVID-19, enrolled during active disease. The specimen sequenced was peripheral blood.

The CDR3 sequence is CASSLLQFGGGGSPLHF. The CDR3 DNA sequence: TGTGCCAGCAGTTTACTTCAGTTTGGCGGGGGTGGTTCACCCCTCCACTTT. The V and J genes are TRBV28 and TRBJ1-6, with D possibly matching TRBD1 (5 bases). The germline V gene has CDR1 MDHEN and CDR2 SYDVKM. This CDR3 comprises 17 residues. V was clipped by 2 bases and J by 9 bases, with 20 bases between them.